A selection of T cell receptor beta chains follows, all from one sample in a study of blood T cell repertoires in COVID-19. Assay used: immunoSEQ multiplex PCR; TCRdb lists only in-frame clones, some missing. The table shows approximately 240,000 clones, with 84% occurring only once. The sequenced sample was peripheral blood. The receptors shown here come from a woman aged 40-49 years who had recovered from COVID-19. The CDR3 runs from the conserved cysteine through the conserved F or W. D genes are given only for firm matches.

D: -; V: TRBV7-9; J: TRBJ2-7; CDR3: CASSFGLKSYEQYF; DNA: TGTGCCAGCAGCTTTGGACTGAAGAGCTACGAGCAGTACTTC
D: -; V: TRBV7-3; J: TRBJ2-1; CDR3: CASSLNGEWGPDEQFF; DNA: TGTGCCAGCAGCTTAAACGGCGAGTGGGGGCCGGATGAGCAGTTCTTC
D: TRBD1; V: TRBV12-3/TRBV12-4; J: TRBJ1-1; CDR3: CASRTRQGTEAFF; DNA: TGTGCCAGCAGGACTAGACAGGGAACAGAAGCTTTCTTT
D: -; V: TRBV3-1/TRBV3-2; J: TRBJ2-5; CDR3: CASSQGLLVQETQYF; DNA: TGTGCCAGCAGCCAAGGGTTACTAGTCCAAGAGACCCAGTACTTC
D: -; V: TRBV4-3; J: TRBJ1-1; CDR3: CASSQEARGSWAFF; DNA: TGCGCCAGCAGCCAGGAGGCCAGGGGCTCTTGGGCTTTCTTT
D: -; V: TRBV14; J: TRBJ1-1; CDR3: CASRVNMNTEAFF; DNA: TGTGCCAGCAGGGTAAACATGAACACTGAAGCTTTCTTT
D: TRBD2; V: TRBV15; J: TRBJ2-2; CDR3: CATSRGSGGVTGELFF; DNA: TGTGCCACCAGCAGAGGTAGCGGGGGGGTCACCGGGGAGCTGTTTTTT
D: TRBD1; V: TRBV19; J: TRBJ1-2; CDR3: CASSKDRDYGYTF; DNA: TGTGCCAGTAGCAAAGACAGGGACTATGGCTACACCTTC
D: -; V: TRBV6-6; J: TRBJ1-6; CDR3: CASSSREGGALHF; DNA: TGTGCCAGCAGTTCCCGGGAGGGTGGGGCCCTCCACTTT
D: TRBD1; V: TRBV4-3; J: TRBJ2-1; CDR3: CASSQQQGEYNEQFF; DNA: TGCGCCAGCAGCCAACAACAGGGGGAATACAATGAGCAGTTCTTC